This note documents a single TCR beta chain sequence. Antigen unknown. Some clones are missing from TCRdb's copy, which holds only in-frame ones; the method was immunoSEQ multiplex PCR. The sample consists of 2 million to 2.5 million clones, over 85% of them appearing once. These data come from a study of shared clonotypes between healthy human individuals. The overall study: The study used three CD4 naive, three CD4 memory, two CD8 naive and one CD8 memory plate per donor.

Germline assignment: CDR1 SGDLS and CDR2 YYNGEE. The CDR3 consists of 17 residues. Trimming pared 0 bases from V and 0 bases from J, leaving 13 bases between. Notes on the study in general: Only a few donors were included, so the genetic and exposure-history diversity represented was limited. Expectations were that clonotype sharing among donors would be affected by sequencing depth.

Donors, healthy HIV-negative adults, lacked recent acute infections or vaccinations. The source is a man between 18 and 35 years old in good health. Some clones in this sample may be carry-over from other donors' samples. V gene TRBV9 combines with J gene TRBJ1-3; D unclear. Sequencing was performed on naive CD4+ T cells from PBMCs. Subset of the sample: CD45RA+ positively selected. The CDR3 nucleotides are TGTGCCAGCAGCGTAGAACCCCCGACCCTCTCTGGAAACACCATATATTTT. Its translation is CASSVEPPTLSGNTIYF.